This TCR beta chain was sequenced during a study of sequential checkpoint blockade in melanoma. On the study more broadly: Randomization was 1:1 between first-line nivolumab→ipilimumab and ipilimumab→nivolumab. Maintenance nivolumab came after either treatment sequence.

The CDR3 runs 14 residues. The V and J ends lost 6 bases and 1 base respectively, with 9 bases between them. The germline CDR1 and CDR2 sequences are MDHEN and SYDVKM. Data came from immunoSEQ multiplex PCR; TCRdb stores just in-frame clones and leaves some out. Counted here are some 40,000 clones, over 75% occurring once; the ten biggest clones make up around 12%. The treatment is: randomized to nivolumab then ipilimumab (arm A) or the reverse (arm B). PBMC sorting kept live CD3+CD8+ cells without CD19 or CD56. This material consisted of CD8+ T cells sorted from blood (inferred from file names), taken from a patient given nivolumab and ipilimumab in sequence. The receptor was derived from a human donor with melanoma. V usage is TRBV28 and J usage is TRBJ2-2; D is perhaps TRBD2 (5 bases). DNA for the CDR3: TGTGCCAGCAGCCTTGGACTGAACACCGGGGAGCTGTTTTTT. It translates to CASSLGLNTGELFF.